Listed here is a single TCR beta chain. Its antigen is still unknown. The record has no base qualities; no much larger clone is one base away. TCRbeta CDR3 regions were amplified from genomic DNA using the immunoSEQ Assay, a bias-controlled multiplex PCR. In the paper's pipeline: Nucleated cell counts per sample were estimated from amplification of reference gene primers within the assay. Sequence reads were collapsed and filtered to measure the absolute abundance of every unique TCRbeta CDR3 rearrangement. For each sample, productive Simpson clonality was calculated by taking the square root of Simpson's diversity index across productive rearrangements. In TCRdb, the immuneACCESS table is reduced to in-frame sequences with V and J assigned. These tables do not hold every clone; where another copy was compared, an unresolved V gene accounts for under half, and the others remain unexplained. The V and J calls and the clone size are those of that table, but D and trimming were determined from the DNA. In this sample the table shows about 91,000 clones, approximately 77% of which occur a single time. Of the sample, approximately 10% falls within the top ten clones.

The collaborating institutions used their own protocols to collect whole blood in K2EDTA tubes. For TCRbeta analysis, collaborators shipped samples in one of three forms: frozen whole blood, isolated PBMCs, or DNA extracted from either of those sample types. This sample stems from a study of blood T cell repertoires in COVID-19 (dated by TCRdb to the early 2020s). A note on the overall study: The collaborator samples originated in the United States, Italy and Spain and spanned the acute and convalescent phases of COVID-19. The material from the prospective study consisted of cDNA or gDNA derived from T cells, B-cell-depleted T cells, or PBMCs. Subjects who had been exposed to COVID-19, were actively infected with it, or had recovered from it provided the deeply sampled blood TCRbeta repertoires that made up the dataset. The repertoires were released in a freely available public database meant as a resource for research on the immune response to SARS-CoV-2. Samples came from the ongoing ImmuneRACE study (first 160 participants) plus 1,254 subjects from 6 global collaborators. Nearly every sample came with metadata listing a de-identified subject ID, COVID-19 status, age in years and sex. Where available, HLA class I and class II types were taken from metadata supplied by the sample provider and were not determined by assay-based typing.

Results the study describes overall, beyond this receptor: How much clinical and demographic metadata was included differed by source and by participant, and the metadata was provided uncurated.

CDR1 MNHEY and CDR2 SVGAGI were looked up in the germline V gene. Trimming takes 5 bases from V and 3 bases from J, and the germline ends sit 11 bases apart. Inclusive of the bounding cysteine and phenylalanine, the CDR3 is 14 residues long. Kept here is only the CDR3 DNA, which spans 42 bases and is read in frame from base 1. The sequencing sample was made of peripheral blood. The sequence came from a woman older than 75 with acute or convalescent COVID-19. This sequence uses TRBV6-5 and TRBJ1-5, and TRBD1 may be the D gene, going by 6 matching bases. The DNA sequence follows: TGTGCCAGCAGTAACGGACAGAACAATCAGCCCCAGCATTTT. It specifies CASSNGQNNQPQHF.